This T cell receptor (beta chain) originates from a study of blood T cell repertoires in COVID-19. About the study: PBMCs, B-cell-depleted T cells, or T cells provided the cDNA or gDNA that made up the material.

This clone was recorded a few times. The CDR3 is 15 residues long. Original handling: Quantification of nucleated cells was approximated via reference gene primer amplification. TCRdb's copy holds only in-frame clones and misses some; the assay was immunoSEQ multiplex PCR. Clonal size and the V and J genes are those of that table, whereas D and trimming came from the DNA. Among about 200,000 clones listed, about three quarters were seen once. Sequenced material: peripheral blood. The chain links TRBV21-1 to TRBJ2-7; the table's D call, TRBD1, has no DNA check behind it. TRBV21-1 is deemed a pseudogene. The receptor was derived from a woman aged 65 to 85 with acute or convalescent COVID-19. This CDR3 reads CASSNPSGGYYEQYF. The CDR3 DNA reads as TGTGCCAGCAGCAATCCCTCAGGGGGATACTACGAGCAGTACTTC.